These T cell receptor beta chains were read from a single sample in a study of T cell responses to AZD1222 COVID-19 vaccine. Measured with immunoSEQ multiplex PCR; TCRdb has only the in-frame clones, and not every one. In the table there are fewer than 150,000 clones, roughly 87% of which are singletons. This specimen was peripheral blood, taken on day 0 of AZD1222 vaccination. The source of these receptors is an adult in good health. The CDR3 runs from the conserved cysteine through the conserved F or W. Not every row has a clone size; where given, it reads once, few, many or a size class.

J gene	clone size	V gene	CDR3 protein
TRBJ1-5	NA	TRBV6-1	CASSEVNRGNQPQHF
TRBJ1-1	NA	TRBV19	CASKGASEAFF
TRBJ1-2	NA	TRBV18	CASSPETTGVYGYTF
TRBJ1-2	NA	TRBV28	CASSFLDRGSYGYTF
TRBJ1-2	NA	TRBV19	CASSIEFVVAGQGF
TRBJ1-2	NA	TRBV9	CASSVGGRGGYGYTF
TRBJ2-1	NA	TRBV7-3	CASSFLTSGADNEQFF
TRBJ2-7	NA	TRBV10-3	CAISGPGTGSYEQYF
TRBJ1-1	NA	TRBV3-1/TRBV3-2	CASSQGLNTEAFF
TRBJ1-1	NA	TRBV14	CASSRETVNTEAFF
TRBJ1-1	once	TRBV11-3	CASSLDGDRAFF
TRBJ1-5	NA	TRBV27	CASSLSPGTGDYSNQPQHF
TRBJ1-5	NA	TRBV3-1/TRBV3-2	CASSQEFGNQPQHF
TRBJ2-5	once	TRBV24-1	CATSSDRLAGQQETQYF
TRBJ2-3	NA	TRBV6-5	CASSYSIGTDTQYF
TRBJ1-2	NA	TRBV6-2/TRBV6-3	CASSYTGDGYTF
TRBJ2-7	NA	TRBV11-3	CASSLPGSYEQYF
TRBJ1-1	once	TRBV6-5	CASSYGVRDLNTEAFF
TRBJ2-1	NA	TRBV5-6	CASSSNSGTSYNEQFF
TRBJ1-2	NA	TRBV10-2	CASTLGRRGLASYGYTF
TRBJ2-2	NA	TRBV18	CASSASQGGPGELFF
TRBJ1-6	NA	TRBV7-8	CASSLRDSPFYYNSPLHF
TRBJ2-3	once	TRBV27	CASSEPRGTDTQYF
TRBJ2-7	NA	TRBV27	CASSLGQGFYEQYF
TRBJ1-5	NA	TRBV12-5	CASAPGEEYSNQPQHF
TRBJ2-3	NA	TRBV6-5	CASGPTSSTDTQYF
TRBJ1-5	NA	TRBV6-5	CASSYGEDLGPQHF